The clone carrying this T cell receptor (beta chain) was seen once. This sample was included in a study of CD8 T cells in Susac syndrome. Random-hexamer reverse transcription was applied to roughly 0.5 to 1 ug RNA. Multiplex PCR with immunoSEQ amplified the TCR beta CDR3 across 54 Vbeta and 13 Jbeta. Each CDR3 protein is one row after TCRdb ran MiXCR on the immunoSEQ multiplex PCR reads. This sample has roughly 130,000 distinct CDR3 sequences, with approximately 94% found just once. This CDR3 region has 15 residues. V gave up 4 bases and J gave up 1 base, with 15 bases separating them. Germline CDR1 is SGHDT and CDR2 is YYEEEE. Each multiple sclerosis control was a treatment-naive patient with relapsing-remitting disease that was either stable or active. While CD8+ and CD4+ T cells were isolated negatively, TEMRA cells were enriched by FACS.

J is TRBJ2-7 and V is TRBV5-6; D possibly matches TRBD1 or TRBD2 (5 bases each). This receptor was identified in a human donor with multiple sclerosis. Input material: CD4+ T cells from PBMCs. The CDR3 reads CASSGLGTASYEQYF. CDR3 DNA: TGTGCCAGCAGCGGGCTCGGGACCGCTTCCTACGAGCAGTACTTC.